This T cell receptor beta chain was obtained from a study of T-cell memory formation after mild COVID-19 (dated by TCRdb to 2020 to 2023). General notes on the study: TCR sequence clusters from the two donors were largely donor specific. Longitudinal TCRalpha and TCRbeta repertoire sequencing tracked T-cell clones expanding and contracting after mild COVID-19 in a couple of donors. Two young, previously healthy adult volunteers made up the cohort, one male and one female. General findings and caveats noted by the study authors: Some responding clones were detected in pre-infection memory, suggesting pre-existing cross-reactive memory T cells joined the SARS-CoV-2 response. The study included only a couple of mild cases, and larger cohorts that include severe cases with pre-infection samples were judged to be necessary. Balanced CD4/CD8 phenotypes were observed for clones contracting from day 15 to 85, whereas a bias towards CD4+ was observed for a second wave of clones expanding from day 15 to 37. Contracting CD4+ clones were located mainly in the CM and EM memory subsets, whereas CD8+ clones were found to be enriched in EMRA. SARS-CoV-2 specificity was not confirmed for the second-wave clones peaking on day 37.

Ficoll-Paque density gradient centrifugation was the method used to isolate PBMCs. There are 14 amino acids in the CDR3, from cysteine to phenylalanine inclusive. The entry retains the CDR3 DNA only, 42 bases that are in frame from base 1. The CDR1 and CDR2 encoded by the germline V gene are SGHVS and FNYEAQ. V is trimmed back by 7 bases and J by 5 bases, and the junction contains 6 bases that no gene match accounts for. As concerns this clonotype: The specificity of this receptor is unknown. No base quality values were provided; no much bigger clone lies one nucleotide off.

The listed sequencing device is Illumina NovaSeq 6000. TCRalpha and TCRbeta cDNA libraries were built by 5'RACE with constant-segment primers, adding sample barcodes and unique molecular identifiers. RNA was extracted from every sample with Trizol reagent. Amplification of the libraries took two PCR steps, and the second step added a second sample barcode plus Illumina TruSeq adapters. Sequencing of the libraries was done on an Illumina NovaSeq, producing 2 x 150 bp paired-end reads. Processing in the source paper ran as follows. With migec v1.2.7, reads were demultiplexed and then collapsed into UMI-guided consensus sequences. Using mixcr v2.1.11, UMI consensuses were aligned to TRA and TRB V and J templates and then assembled into clonotypes. Expanded or contracted clonotypes were those called significant by both edgeR and NoisET, with noise models trained on biological replicates. edgeR calls used a false discovery rate-adjusted p below 0.01 and a log2 fold-change threshold of 1. PCA with hierarchical clustering of max-normalized trajectories of the 1000 most abundant clonotypes was used as exploratory dynamics analysis. The CD4 or CD8 phenotype of responding clones was assigned using the separately sequenced CD4+ and CD8+ repertoires. Starting from the raw public reads, TCRdb applied fastp trimming at Q25, assembled clones with MiXCR and retained in-frame beta chains. Every CDR3 protein is listed once, alongside the most common genes and DNA of its rows. The V and J calls come from TCRdb's annotation, not from the publication. Counted in this sample were about 310,000 distinct CDR3 sequences; 15% of them appeared once. The ten biggest clones cover roughly 20% of the sample.

The chain is assembled from TRBV7-6 and TRBJ2-3, and TRBD2 matches 10 of the central bases. The TCR was taken from a man younger than 35 who had mild COVID-19 (a few samples of this study predate the infection). The sample titles of this study are shuffled in the database, so cell type and time point are left out; the donor was told from shared clones. Sample: PBMCs or a T cell subset sorted from them (not recorded which). The nucleotide sequence is given as TGTGCCAGCACCGAAATAGCGGGGGGAGATACGCAGTATTTT. This sequence encodes CASTEIAGGDTQYF.